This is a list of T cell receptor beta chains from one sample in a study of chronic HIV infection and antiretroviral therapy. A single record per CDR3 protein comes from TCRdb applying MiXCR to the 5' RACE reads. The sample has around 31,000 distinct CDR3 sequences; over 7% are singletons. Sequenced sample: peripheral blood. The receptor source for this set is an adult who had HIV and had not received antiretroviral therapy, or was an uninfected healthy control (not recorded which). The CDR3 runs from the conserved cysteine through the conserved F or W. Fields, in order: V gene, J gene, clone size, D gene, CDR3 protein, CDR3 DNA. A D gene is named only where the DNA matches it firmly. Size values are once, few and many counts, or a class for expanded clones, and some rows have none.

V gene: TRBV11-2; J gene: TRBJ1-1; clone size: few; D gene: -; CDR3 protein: CASSPEAGEAFF; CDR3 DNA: TGTGCCAGCAGCCCAGAGGCAGGTGAAGCTTTCTTT
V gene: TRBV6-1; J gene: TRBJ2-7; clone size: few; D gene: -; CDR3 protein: CASSRASGAGENYEQYF; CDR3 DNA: TGTGCCAGCAGCAGGGCTTCGGGGGCAGGGGAGAACTACGAGCAGTACTTC
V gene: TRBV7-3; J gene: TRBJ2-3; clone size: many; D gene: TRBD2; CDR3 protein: CASSPGLAGGSTDTQYF; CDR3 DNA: TGTGCCAGCAGCCCCGGACTAGCGGGGGGCTCCACAGATACGCAGTATTTT
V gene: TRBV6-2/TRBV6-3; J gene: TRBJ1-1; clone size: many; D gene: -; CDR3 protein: CASRNRKEAFF; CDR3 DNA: TGTGCCAGCAGAAACAGGAAAGAAGCTTTCTTT
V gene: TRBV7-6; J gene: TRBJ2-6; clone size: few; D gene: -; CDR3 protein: CASSLAGTKNSGANVLTF; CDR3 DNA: TGTGCCAGCAGCTTAGCCGGGACAAAAAACTCTGGGGCCAACGTCCTGACTTTC
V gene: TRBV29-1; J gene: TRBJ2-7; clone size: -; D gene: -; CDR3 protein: CSVLGGNEQYF; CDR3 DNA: TGCAGCGTTTTGGGGGGCAACGAGCAGTACTTC
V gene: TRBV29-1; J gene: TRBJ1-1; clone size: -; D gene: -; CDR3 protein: CSVSLGGMNTEAFF; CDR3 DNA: TGCAGCGTTAGTCTGGGGGGTATGAACACTGAAGCTTTCTTT
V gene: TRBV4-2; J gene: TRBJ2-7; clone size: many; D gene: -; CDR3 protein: CASSQEATTPYEQYF; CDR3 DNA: TGTGCCAGCAGCCAAGAGGCGACTACACCCTACGAGCAGTACTTC
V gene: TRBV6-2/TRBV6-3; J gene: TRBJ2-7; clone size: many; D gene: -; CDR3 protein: CASSPGRRVLDEQYF; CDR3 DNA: TGTGCCAGCAGCCCGGGGCGGAGGGTTTTGGACGAGCAGTACTTC
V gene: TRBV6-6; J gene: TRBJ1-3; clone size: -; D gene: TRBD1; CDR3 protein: CASSYLRQGHIYF; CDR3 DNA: TGTGCCAGCAGTTACTTAAGACAGGGTCACATATATTTT
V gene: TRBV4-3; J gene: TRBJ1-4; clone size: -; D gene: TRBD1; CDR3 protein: CASSLTGVDEELFF; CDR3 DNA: TGCGCCAGCAGCCTGACAGGGGTAGACGAAGAACTGTTTTTT
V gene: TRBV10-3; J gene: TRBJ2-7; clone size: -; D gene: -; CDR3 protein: CAISRDRTYEQYF; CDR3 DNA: TGTGCCATCAGTCGGGACCGTACCTACGAGCAGTACTTC
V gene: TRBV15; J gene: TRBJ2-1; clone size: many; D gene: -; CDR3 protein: CATSRGVPADNEQFF; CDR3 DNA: TGTGCCACCAGCAGAGGGGTCCCCGCGGACAATGAGCAGTTCTTC
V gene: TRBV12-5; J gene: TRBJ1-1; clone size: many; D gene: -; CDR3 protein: CASGLVTGLNTEAFF; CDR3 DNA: TGTGCTAGTGGTTTGGTGACAGGTTTGAACACTGAAGCTTTCTTT
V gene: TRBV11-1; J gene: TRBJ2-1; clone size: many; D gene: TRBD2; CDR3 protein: CASSLRLAGGNEQFF; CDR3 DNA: TGTGCCAGCAGCTTGAGGCTAGCGGGAGGGAATGAGCAGTTCTTC
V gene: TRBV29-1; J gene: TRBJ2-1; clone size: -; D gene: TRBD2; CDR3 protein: CSVPGTSAHNEQFF; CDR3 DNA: TGCAGCGTACCCGGGACTAGCGCGCACAATGAGCAGTTCTTC
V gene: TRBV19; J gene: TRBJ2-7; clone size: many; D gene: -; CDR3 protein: CASSPAWNYEQYF; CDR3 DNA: TGTGCCAGTAGCCCAGCGTGGAACTACGAGCAGTACTTC
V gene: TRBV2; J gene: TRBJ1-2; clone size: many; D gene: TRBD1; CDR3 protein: CASSRTGGTYTF; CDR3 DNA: TGTGCCAGCAGCAGGACAGGGGGAACCTACACCTTC
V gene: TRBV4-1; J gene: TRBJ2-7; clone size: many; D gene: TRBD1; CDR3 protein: CASSQGQGPINEQYF; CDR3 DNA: TGCGCCAGCAGCCAAGGACAGGGTCCTATCAACGAGCAGTACTTC
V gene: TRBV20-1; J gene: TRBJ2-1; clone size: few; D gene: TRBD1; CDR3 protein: CSATWTGTSYNEQFF; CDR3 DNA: TGCAGTGCGACCTGGACAGGGACCTCCTACAATGAGCAGTTCTTC
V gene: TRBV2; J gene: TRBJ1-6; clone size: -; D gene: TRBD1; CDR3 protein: CASNAGTGGNDSPLHF; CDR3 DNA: TGTGCCAGCAACGCTGGGACAGGGGGCAATGATTCACCCCTCCACTTT
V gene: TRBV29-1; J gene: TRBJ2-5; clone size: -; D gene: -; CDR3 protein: CSVDRSQAQETQYF; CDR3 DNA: TGCAGCGTTGATAGAAGTCAGGCGCAAGAGACCCAGTACTTC
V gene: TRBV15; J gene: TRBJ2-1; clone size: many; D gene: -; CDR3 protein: CATSRDRAGSYNEQFF; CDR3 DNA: TGTGCCACCAGCAGAGATCGAGCGGGCTCCTACAATGAGCAGTTCTTC
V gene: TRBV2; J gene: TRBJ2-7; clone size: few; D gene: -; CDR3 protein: CASWGDGSYEQYF; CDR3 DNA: TGTGCCAGCTGGGGGGACGGTTCCTACGAGCAGTACTTC
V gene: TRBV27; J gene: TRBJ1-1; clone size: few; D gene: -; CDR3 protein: CASSLFGRNAFF; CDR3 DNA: TGTGCCAGCAGTTTATTTGGCAGAAATGCTTTCTTT
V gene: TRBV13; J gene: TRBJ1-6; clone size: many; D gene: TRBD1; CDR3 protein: CASSQGTERYNSPLHF; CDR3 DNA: TGTGCCAGCAGCCAGGGGACAGAGCGTTATAATTCACCCCTCCACTTT
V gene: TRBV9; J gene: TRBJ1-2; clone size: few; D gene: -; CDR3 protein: CASSGLSTNYGYTF; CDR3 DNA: TGTGCCAGCAGCGGTTTAAGTACTAACTATGGCTACACCTTC
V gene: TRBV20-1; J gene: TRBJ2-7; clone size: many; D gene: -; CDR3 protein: CSAASPAPYEQYF; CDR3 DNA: TGCAGTGCTGCATCTCCTGCACCCTACGAGCAGTACTTC
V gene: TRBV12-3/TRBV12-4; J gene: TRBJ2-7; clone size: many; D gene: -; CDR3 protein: CASSPEGRVHEQYF; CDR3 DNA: TGTGCCAGCAGTCCCGAGGGCAGGGTGCACGAGCAGTACTTC
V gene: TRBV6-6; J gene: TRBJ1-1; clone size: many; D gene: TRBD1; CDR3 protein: CASSFTGGIMRNTEAFF; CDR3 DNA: TGTGCCAGCAGTTTCACAGGGGGCATAATGAGGAACACTGAAGCTTTCTTT
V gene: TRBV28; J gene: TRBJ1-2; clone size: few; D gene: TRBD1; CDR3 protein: CASSSGQGNGYTF; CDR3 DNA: TGTGCCAGCAGTTCGGGACAGGGGAATGGCTACACCTTC
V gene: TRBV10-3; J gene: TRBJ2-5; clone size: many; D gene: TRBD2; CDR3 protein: CAISDTGGGEKTQYF; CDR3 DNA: TGTGCCATCAGTGATACGGGGGGGGGCGAGAAGACCCAGTACTTC
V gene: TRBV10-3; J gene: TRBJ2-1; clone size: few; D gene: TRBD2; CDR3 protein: CAIRGLAGEFEQFF; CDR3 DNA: TGTGCCATCAGGGGGCTAGCGGGAGAATTTGAGCAGTTCTTC